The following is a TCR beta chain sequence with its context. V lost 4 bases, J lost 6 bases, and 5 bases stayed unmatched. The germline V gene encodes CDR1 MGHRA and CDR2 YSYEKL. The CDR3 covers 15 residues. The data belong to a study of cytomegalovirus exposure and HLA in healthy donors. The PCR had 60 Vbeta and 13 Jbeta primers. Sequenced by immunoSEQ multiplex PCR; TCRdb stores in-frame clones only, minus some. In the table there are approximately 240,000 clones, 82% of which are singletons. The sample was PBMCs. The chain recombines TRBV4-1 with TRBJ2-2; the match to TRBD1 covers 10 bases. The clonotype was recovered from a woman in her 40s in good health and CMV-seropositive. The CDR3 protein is CASSPTGGNSGELFF. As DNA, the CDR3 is TGCGCCAGCAGCCCGACAGGGGGCAACTCCGGGGAGCTGTTTTTT.